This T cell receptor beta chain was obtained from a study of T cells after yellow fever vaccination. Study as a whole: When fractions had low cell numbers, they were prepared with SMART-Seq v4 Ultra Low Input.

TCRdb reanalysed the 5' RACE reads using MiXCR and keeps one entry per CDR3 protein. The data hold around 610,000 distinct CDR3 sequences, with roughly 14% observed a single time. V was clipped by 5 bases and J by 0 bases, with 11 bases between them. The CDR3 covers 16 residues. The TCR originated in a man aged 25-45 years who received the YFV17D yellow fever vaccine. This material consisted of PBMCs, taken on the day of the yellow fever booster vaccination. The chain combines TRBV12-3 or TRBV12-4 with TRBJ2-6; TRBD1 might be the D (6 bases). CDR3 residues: CASSDTGLSGANVLTF. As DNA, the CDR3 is TGTGCCAGCAGTGATACAGGGCTCTCTGGGGCCAACGTCCTGACTTTC.